Each of the 27 T cell receptor beta chains below was sequenced from the same sample in a study of control samples from healthy donors and cancer patients. Profiling relied on immunoSEQ multiplex PCR, and the TCRdb table lists in-frame clones only, not all of them. Of about 110,000 clones listed, 70% to 90% were seen once; the top ten hold 3.7%. The source material was PBMCs. The source is a woman aged 55-69 years with lung cancer.

The CDR3 loop is CASSTGQGLNTEAFF. The CDR3 coding sequence is TGTGCCAGCAGCACGGGACAGGGTTTGAACACTGAAGCTTTCTTT. V is TRBV5-6 and J is TRBJ1-1; the match to TRBD1 covers 9 bases. V lost 4 bases and J lost 0; bases outside the gene matches: 4. The CDR3 is 15 amino acids. Germline V CDR1 and CDR2: SGHDT, YYEEEE.

The chain uses TRBV5-5 and TRBJ1-3; D is perhaps TRBD1 (5 bases). The ends were cut back, 4 bases at V and 4 bases at J, with 12 bases in the middle. Germline-derived CDR1 and CDR2 are SGHKS and YYEKEE (reference sequence). The CDR3 totals 14 residues. This CDR3 is CASSRRDVGNTIYF. The CDR3 nucleotides are TGTGCCAGCAGCCGACGGGACGTCGGAAACACCATATATTTT. Based on the CDR3 plus reference TRBV5-5 and TRBJ1-3, the full variable domain is DAGVTQSPTHLIKTRGQQVTLRCSPISGHKSVSWYQQVLGQGPQFIFQYYEKEERGRGNFPDRFSARQFPNYSSELNVNALLLGDSALYLCASSRRDVGNTIYFGEGSWLTVV.

The V and J genes are TRBV5-1 and TRBJ2-2, with D maybe TRBD1 (6 bases). Germline V CDR1 and CDR2: SGHRS, YFSETQ. The CDR3 has 13 residues. V lost 8 bases, J lost 2 bases, and 10 bases lay in between. This chain's CDR3 is CASYRDNTGELFF. In DNA, the CDR3 is TGCGCCAGTTACAGGGACAACACCGGGGAGCTGTTTTTT.

The chain is built from TRBV6-4 and TRBJ2-7; 8 bases line up with TRBD2. Germline V gene sequence: CDR1 MRHNA, CDR2 SNTAGT. Germline trimming cut 5 bases from V and 0 bases from J; bases unmatched to any gene: 15. There are 18 residues in the CDR3. CDR3 DNA sequence: TGTGCCAGCAGTTTAGAGAGCGGGGGAGGGCCGTACTCCTACGAGCAGTACTTC. Translated: CASSLESGGGPYSYEQYF.

This clone was counted once. This chain uses TRBV2 with TRBJ2-3, with TRBD2 matching 8 bases. Germline values: CDR1 SNHLY, CDR2 FYNNEI. J gave up 1 base and V 6 bases, and 6 bases lay outside the gene matches. This CDR3 comprises 15 residues. The CDR3 protein is CASRKLAVGTDTQYF. CDR3 sequence (DNA): TGTGCCAGCAGAAAACTAGCGGTGGGCACAGATACGCAGTATTTT.

The genes are TRBV7-2 and TRBJ2-1; TRBD2 is a possible D gene (6 bases). V shed 7 bases and J shed 4 bases, with 17 bases lying between them. Germline V gene sequence: CDR1 SGHTA, CDR2 FQGNSA. The CDR3 has 15 amino acids. In DNA, the CDR3 is TGTGCCAGCACCCAACGGGGGTCCCCTTACAATGAGCAGTTCTTC. As protein: CASTQRGSPYNEQFF.

This chain joins TRBV5-1 and TRBJ2-5; TRBD2 aligns across 9 bases. V was clipped by 0 bases and J by 5 bases; unmatched bases: 8. The germline V gene has CDR1 SGHRS and CDR2 YFSETQ. There are 16 residues in the CDR3. CDR3 DNA: TGCGCCAGCAGCTTGGCCGGTGGGCTAGCGGGGGAGACCCAGTACTTC. It is translated as CASSLAGGLAGETQYF. Complete variable domain (other parts from reference TRBV5-1 and TRBJ2-5): KAGVTQTPRYLIKTRGQQVTLSCSPISGHRSVSWYQQTPGQGLQFLFEYFSETQRNKGNFPGRFSGRQFSNSRSEMNVSTLELGDSALYLCASSLAGGLAGETQYFGPGTRLLVL.

This clone showed up just once. The J gene is TRBJ2-5, the V gene TRBV27; D may be TRBD2 (6 bases). The CDR3 consists of 15 residues. Germline V lookup: CDR1 MNHEY, CDR2 SMNVEV (reference sequence). V shed 4 bases and J shed 4 bases, with 16 bases lying between them. The CDR3 loop is CASSSHISGVETQYF. The DNA of the CDR3 is TGTGCCAGCAGTTCACACATTAGCGGAGTAGAGACCCAGTACTTC.

V gene TRBV18 combines with J gene TRBJ1-6; no definite D call. V dropped 4 bases and J dropped 7 bases, with 14 bases sitting between them. Germline CDR1 reads KGHSH; CDR2 reads LQKENI. This CDR3 has 15 amino acids. In DNA, the CDR3 is TGTGCCAGCTCACTCAAGGGTTTTGAGAATTCACCCCTCCACTTT. It codes for CASSLKGFENSPLHF.

The CDR3 DNA reads as TGTGCCTGGAGCACAGGGGGCACTGAAGCTTTCTTT. Protein sequence: CAWSTGGTEAFF. The rearrangement uses TRBV30 and TRBJ1-1; the match to TRBD1 covers 8 bases. The CDR3 consists of 12 residues. The germline V gene has CDR1 GTSNPN and CDR2 SVGIG (reference sequence). Trimming took 3 bases from V and 4 from J; bases not matched to a gene: 1.

This chain links TRBV4-2 with TRBJ1-1; 8 positions match TRBD1. The ends lost 4 bases at V and 1 base at J; junction bases unmatched: 8. CDR1 is LGHNA and CDR2 is YNFKEQ in the germline V gene. The CDR3 is 16 amino acids. The CDR3 DNA reads TGTGCCAGCAGCCGACCCTTTGGACAGGGGAACACTGAAGCTTTCTTT. It translates to CASSRPFGQGNTEAFF.

V is TRBV19 and J is TRBJ2-7; D not certain. Germline loops: CDR1 LNHDA, CDR2 SQIVND (reference sequence). Trimming cost V 9 bases and J 0 bases, with 12 bases left between them. The CDR3 has 13 residues. The CDR3, as DNA: TGTGCCAGCGGAGAGACACCCTCCTACGAGCAGTACTTC. It translates to CASGETPSYEQYF.

The chain recombines TRBV5-6 with TRBJ1-1; 7 positions agree with TRBD1. In germline, CDR1 is SGHDT, CDR2 YYEEEE. There are 13 residues in the CDR3. Trimming cost V 6 bases and J 5 bases; bases outside gene matches: 7. The DNA for the CDR3 is TGTGCCAGCACCGGACAGGATGGAACTGAAGCTTTCTTT. Amino acids: CASTGQDGTEAFF. The full variable domain, its missing parts supplied by reference TRBV5-6 and TRBJ1-1, is DAGVTQSPTHLIKTRGQQVTLRCSPKSGHDTVSWYQQALGQGPQFIFQYYEEEERQRGNFPDRFSGHQFPNYSSELNVNALLLGDSALYLCASTGQDGTEAFFGQGTRLTVV.

The chain couples TRBV19 to TRBJ2-3; D call uncertain. In germline, CDR1 is LNHDA, CDR2 SQIVND (reference sequence). V was cut by 4 bases and J by 10 bases, with 12 bases left in between. The CDR3 sequence is 12 residues long. The CDR3 reads CASSTQQDAQYF. The CDR3 DNA reads TGTGCCAGTAGTACCCAGCAGGATGCGCAGTATTTT.

The chain couples TRBV19 to TRBJ2-1; 12 bases line up with TRBD2. This CDR3 comprises 15 residues. Trimming cost V 5 bases and J 8 bases; bases outside gene matches: 7. Looked up from germline, CDR1 is LNHDA and CDR2 is SQIVND (reference sequence). The DNA for the CDR3 is TGTGCCAGTAGTCCACTAGCGGGGGGAGGGTATGAGCAGTTCTTC. This gives the protein CASSPLAGGGYEQFF.

CDR3 DNA sequence: TGTGCCAGCTCCGACGAGCCCGGGCAGGGGCGGAATGGCTACACCTTC. Protein: CASSDEPGQGRNGYTF. The chain couples TRBV18 to TRBJ1-2; a weak D match, TRBD1 (6 bases). The CDR3 sequence is 16 residues long. With 6 bases removed from V and 6 bases from J, the gap between germline ends came to 23 bases. The V gene's germline CDR1 is KGHSH and CDR2 LQKENI.

This clone was recorded a few times. The chain couples TRBV6-1 to TRBJ1-5; D gene uncertain. This CDR3 spans 16 amino acids. Germline CDR1 MNHNS, CDR2 SASEGT. Trimming left V 1 base short and J 2 bases short, with 12 bases between. DNA for the CDR3: TGTGCCAGCAGTGAAGTCTTGGGGATGGGCAATCAGCCCCAGCATTTT. Translated: CASSEVLGMGNQPQHF.

There are a few counts of this clone. The V call is TRBV4-1, the J call TRBJ1-1, with D perhaps matching TRBD1 (5 bases). The CDR3 has 13 amino acids. Per the germline V gene, CDR1 is MGHRA and CDR2 is YSYEKL. V lost 4 bases to trimming and J lost 9 bases, with 15 bases between them. CDR3 bases: TGCGCCAGCAGCCCCCCCGCGGACATTCAAGCTTTCTTT. This translates into CASSPPADIQAFF.

This sequence joins TRBV6-5 and TRBJ1-3; D ambiguous. CDR3 size: 15 residues. From germline, CDR1 is MNHEY and CDR2 SVGAGI. Trimming removed 8 bases from V and 7 bases from J, with 21 bases in between. The CDR3 protein is CASSSSRAERNTIYF. The CDR3 nucleotides are TGTGCCAGCTCTTCATCACGCGCAGAGCGGAACACCATATATTTT.

The chain combines TRBV9 with TRBJ1-1, with D unresolved. This CDR3 comprises 15 residues. Trimming left V 0 bases short and J 1 base short, with 10 bases between. Germline CDR1 SGDLS, CDR2 YYNGEE. CDR3 DNA: TGTGCCAGCAGCGTAGAAGGGAGGTGGAACACTGAAGCTTTCTTT. Protein sequence: CASSVEGRWNTEAFF.

The chain combines TRBV6-5 with TRBJ2-6; D gene ambiguous. This CDR3 is 16 amino acids long. V lost 3 bases to trimming and J lost 0 bases, with 9 bases between them. Germline-derived CDR1 and CDR2 are MNHEY and SVGAGI. For the CDR3, the DNA is TGTGCCAGCAGTTATGCCTTCGACTCTGGGGCCAACGTCCTGACTTTC. Translated, it gives CASSYAFDSGANVLTF.

A single count supports this clone. The V and J genes are TRBV25-1 and TRBJ2-3; tentative D call: TRBD2 (6 bases). Germline values: CDR1 MGHDK, CDR2 SYGVNS. Trimming left V 7 bases short and J 0 bases short, with 14 bases between. The CDR3 spans 15 residues. CDR3 in DNA: TGTGCCAGCACCCCGGGGGTTTCGAGCACAGATACGCAGTATTTT. Protein product: CASTPGVSSTDTQYF.

The chain has TRBV28 and TRBJ1-5; D possibly corresponds to TRBD1 (5 bases). The CDR3 extends over 14 amino acids. Germline loops: CDR1 MDHEN, CDR2 SYDVKM. V was trimmed by 6 bases and J by 5 bases, leaving 14 bases between them. The CDR3 DNA follows: TGTGCCAGCAGGGGGACGGGAGGATATCAGCCCCAGCATTTT. Its protein is CASRGTGGYQPQHF.

The chain couples TRBV11-2 to TRBJ1-6; D gene unclear. This CDR3 is 15 amino acids long. The V gene's germline CDR1 is SGHAT and CDR2 FQNNGV. V lost 6 bases and J 0 bases, leaving 9 bases between the germline ends. CDR3 sequence: CASRSGSSYNSPLHF. DNA of the CDR3: TGTGCCAGCAGGTCGGGGAGCTCCTATAATTCACCCCTCCACTTT.

The J gene is TRBJ2-3, the V gene TRBV7-2; D call uncertain. The CDR3 has 16 amino acids. With 5 bases removed from V and 0 bases from J, the gap between germline ends came to 15 bases. Per germline, CDR1 SGHTA and CDR2 FQGNSA. The CDR3 reads CASSTEATPSTDTQYF. The CDR3 region has the DNA TGTGCCAGCAGCACCGAGGCAACGCCCAGCACAGATACGCAGTATTTT.

This clone came up a few times. This chain uses TRBV4-1 with TRBJ1-4, with D maybe TRBD1 (5 bases). V gave up 0 bases and J gave up 5 bases, with 10 bases separating them. In germline, CDR1 is MGHRA, CDR2 YSYEKL. This CDR3 has 15 amino acids. CDR3 DNA sequence: TGCGCCAGCAGCCAAGATCCCAGGGTGAATGAAAAACTGTTTTTT. It encodes CASSQDPRVNEKLFF.

V is TRBV7-8 and J is TRBJ2-1; no reliable D call. The CDR3 sequence is 15 residues long. Germline V lookup: CDR1 SGHVS, CDR2 FQNEAQ. The V end lost 2 bases, the J end lost 0 bases, and 8 bases lay between the germline ends. The CDR3 loop reads CASSLWADSYNEQFF. In DNA form, the CDR3 reads TGTGCCAGCAGCTTATGGGCGGACTCCTACAATGAGCAGTTCTTC.